The 8 T cell receptor beta chains given below trace back to one sample, sequenced in a study of regulatory T cells in long-lasting Graves disease. Sample time point: persistent/refractory GD, antithyroid drugs over 5 years with positive TRAb. PBMCs were the source of the RNA used for TCR sequencing. iRepertoire HTBI primers and Arm-PCR of CDR3 regions built TCR beta libraries. In TCRdb, the multiplex PCR reads were re-called with MiXCR into one record per CDR3 protein. Of 500,000 to 800,000 distinct CDR3 sequences listed, about 30% are singletons. This specimen was peripheral blood mononuclear cells (PBMCs), taken when the disease was refractory, from a patient treated with antithyroid drugs. These receptors came from a female donor with Graves disease.

This clonotype occurred a few times. The chain joins TRBV20-1 to TRBJ2-7; D perhaps matches TRBD1 (5 bases). The ends were cut back, 3 bases at V and 2 bases at J, with 11 bases in the middle. This CDR3 contains 13 residues. Per germline, CDR1 DFQATT and CDR2 SNEGSKA (reference sequence). CDR3 amino acids: CSARAETAYEQYF. In DNA, the CDR3 is TGCAGTGCTAGGGCAGAGACAGCCTACGAGCAGTACTTC.

This chain connects TRBV12-3 or TRBV12-4 to TRBJ1-4; a possible D gene is TRBD1 (5 bases). There are 18 residues in the CDR3. The V end was cut by 6 bases, the J end by 0 bases, with 20 bases between. The DNA for the CDR3 is TGTGCCAGCAGCCTTATCGCCGGGACGTTTGCAACTAATGAAAAACTGTTTTTT. This codes for CASSLIAGTFATNEKLFF.

This clonotype has a handful of counts. This chain joins TRBV11-2 and TRBJ2-5; 10 bases map to TRBD1. The CDR3 spans 15 residues. The germline V gene encodes CDR1 SGHAT and CDR2 FQNNGV. Trimming at V came to 1 base and at J to 4 bases, leaving 3 bases not matched to a gene. The CDR3 reads CASSLVGQGTETQYF. CDR3 DNA sequence: TGTGCCAGCAGCTTAGTGGGACAGGGGACAGAGACCCAGTACTTC.

The chain recombines TRBV7-6 with TRBJ1-1, with unresolved D. CDR3 size: 13 residues. V gave up 6 bases and J gave up 5 bases, with 13 bases separating them. From germline, CDR1 is SGHVS and CDR2 FNYEAQ. This chain's CDR3 is CASSSSLGTEAFF. CDR3 coding DNA: TGTGCCAGCAGTTCTAGCTTGGGAACTGAAGCTTTCTTT.

This clonotype was counted many times. This chain uses TRBV12-3 or TRBV12-4 with TRBJ1-3; 7 bases line up with TRBD1. V lost 4 bases to trimming and J lost 1 base; unmatched junction nucleotides: 4. The CDR3 consists of 15 residues. DNA of the CDR3: TGTGCCAGCAGTTACGCGACAGGGTCTGGAAACACCATATATTTT. As protein: CASSYATGSGNTIYF.

The rearrangement uses TRBV25-1 and TRBJ1-1; 10 nucleotides match TRBD1. The CDR3 extends over 12 amino acids. The ends lost 8 bases at V and 11 bases at J; junction bases unmatched: 8. Germline CDR1 MGHDK, CDR2 SYGVNS. The CDR3 spells CASSGQGDEAFF. The CDR3 bases are TGTGCCAGCTCCGGACAGGGGGACGAGGCTTTCTTT.

This clonotype has only a few counts. CDR3 nucleotides: TGTGCCAGCAGGGACACCGCCTACGAGCAGTACTTC. This sequence encodes CASRDTAYEQYF. The chain joins TRBV6-2 or TRBV6-3 to TRBJ2-7; a weak D match, TRBD1 (5 bases). The CDR3 contains 12 residues. The V gene lost 6 bases and the J gene lost 2 bases, with 8 bases spanning the gap. CDR1 is MNHEY and CDR2 is SVGEGT in the germline V gene.

The chain joins TRBV27 to TRBJ2-7, with 10 bases fitting TRBD1. The trim removed 6 bases at V and 1 base at J, leaving 6 bases unmatched. The CDR3 contains 15 residues. Per germline, CDR1 MNHEY and CDR2 SMNVEV (reference sequence). CDR3 in DNA: TGTGCCAGCAGCTGGACAGGGGGGAAATCCTACGAGCAGTACTTC. It encodes CASSWTGGKSYEQYF.